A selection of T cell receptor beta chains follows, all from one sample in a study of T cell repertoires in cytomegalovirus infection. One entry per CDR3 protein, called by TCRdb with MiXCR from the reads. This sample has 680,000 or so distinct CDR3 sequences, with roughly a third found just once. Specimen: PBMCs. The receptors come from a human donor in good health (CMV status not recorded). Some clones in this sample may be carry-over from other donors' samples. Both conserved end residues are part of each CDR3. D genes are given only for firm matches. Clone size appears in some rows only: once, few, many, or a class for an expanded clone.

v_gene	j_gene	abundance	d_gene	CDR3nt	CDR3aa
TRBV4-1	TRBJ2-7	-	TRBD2	TGCGCCAGCAGCCAGGGGGGGAGCGGGGCTTTCTCCTACGAGCAGTACTTC	CASSQGGSGAFSYEQYF
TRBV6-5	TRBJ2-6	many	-	TGTGCCAGCAGTTACTCGATTGAGCCGAGCTCTGGGGCCAACGTCCTGACTTTC	CASSYSIEPSSGANVLTF
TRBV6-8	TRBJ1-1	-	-	TGTGCCAGCAGTATGACCGTGACTGAAGCTTTCTTT	CASSMTVTEAFF
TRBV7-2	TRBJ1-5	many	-	TGTGCCAGCAGTCCTACCAGGGGAAGCAATCAGCCCCAGCATTTT	CASSPTRGSNQPQHF
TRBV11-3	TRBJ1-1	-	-	TGTGCCAGCAGCTCCGTCGGTCGGGACGGCCTGAACACTGAAGCTTTCTTT	CASSSVGRDGLNTEAFF
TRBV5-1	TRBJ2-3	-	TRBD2	TGCGCCAGCAGCCCCGGACTAGCGGCAGATACGCAGTATTTT	CASSPGLAADTQYF
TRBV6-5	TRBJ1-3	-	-	TGTGCCAGCAGTTACTCGCCGCGCTTCTCTGGAAACACCATATATTTT	CASSYSPRFSGNTIYF
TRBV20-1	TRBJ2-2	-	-	TGCAGTGCTAGAGACCAACGTGGGACCGGGGAGCTGTTTTTT	CSARDQRGTGELFF
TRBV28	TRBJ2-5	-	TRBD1	TGTGCCAGCAGTTTCGCAGGGGGCCAAGAGACCCCGTACTTC	CASSFAGGQETPYF
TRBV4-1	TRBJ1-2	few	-	TGCGCCAGCAGCCAAGGCGGTCAGGGTGCTGGCTACACCTTC	CASSQGGQGAGYTF
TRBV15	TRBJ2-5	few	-	TGTGCCACCAGCCCGGGCCTAGTAGGACAAGAGACCCAGTACTTC	CATSPGLVGQETQYF
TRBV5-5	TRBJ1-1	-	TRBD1	TGTGCCAGCAGCTTGGGAACGGGCAGGGGGCTCATGCGGAACACTGAAGCTTTCTTT	CASSLGTGRGLMRNTEAFF
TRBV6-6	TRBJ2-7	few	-	TGTGCCAGCAGTTACCCGGATCTGAGGACCTACGAGCAGTACTTC	CASSYPDLRTYEQYF
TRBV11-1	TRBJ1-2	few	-	TGTGCCAGCAGCGGGGACGGTGGGCTATATGGCTACACCTTC	CASSGDGGLYGYTF
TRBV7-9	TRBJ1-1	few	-	TGTGCCAGCAGCTTAGAAGATTGGGTGACTGAAGCTTTCTTT	CASSLEDWVTEAFF
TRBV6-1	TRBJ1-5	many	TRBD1	TGTGCCAGCAGTGAACAGGGGGGTCGGCTAAGCAATCAGCCCCAGCATTTT	CASSEQGGRLSNQPQHF
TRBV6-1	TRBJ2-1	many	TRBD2	TGTGCCAGCAGTGTTAGCGGGTCTTACAATGAGCAGTTCTTC	CASSVSGSYNEQFF
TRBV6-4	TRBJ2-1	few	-	TGTGCCAGCAGTTACTCCCAGGAGCTTTTGGGGAATGAGCAGTTCTTC	CASSYSQELLGNEQFF
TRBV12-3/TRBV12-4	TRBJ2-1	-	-	TGTGCCAGCAGTTTGCGTTTCGAGCAGTTCTTC	CASSLRFEQFF
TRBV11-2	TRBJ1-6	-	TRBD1	TGTGCCAGCAGCTTAGTGACAGGGGTAGTAGGTAATTCACCCCTCCACTTT	CASSLVTGVVGNSPLHF
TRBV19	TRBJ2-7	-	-	TGTGCCAGTAGTATAACAGGGAGGACCAGATCCTACGAGCAGTACTTC	CASSITGRTRSYEQYF
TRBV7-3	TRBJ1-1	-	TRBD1	TGTGCCAGCAGCCGGGACAGGCTTCCAGCTTTCTTT	CASSRDRLPAFF
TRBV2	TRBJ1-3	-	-	TGTGCCATCTCCGGGGGGGCATCTGGAAACACCATATATTTT	CAISGGASGNTIYF
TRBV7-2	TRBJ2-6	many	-	TGTGCCAGCAGCTACGGGTCCTCTGGGGCCAACGTCCTGACTTTC	CASSYGSSGANVLTF
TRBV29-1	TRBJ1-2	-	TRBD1	TGCAGCGCTGGAGGCCAGGGGGACTATGGCTACACCTTC	CSAGGQGDYGYTF
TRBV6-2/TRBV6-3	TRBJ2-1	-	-	TGTGCCAGCAGGCCCGACATATACAATGAGCAGTTCTTC	CASRPDIYNEQFF
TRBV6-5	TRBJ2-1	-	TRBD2	TGTGCCAGCAGTTCCGTTCCTCTACTAGCGGGAGTGGGGAATGAGCAGTTCTTC	CASSSVPLLAGVGNEQFF
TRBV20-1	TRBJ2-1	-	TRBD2	TGCAGTGCAGGTCAGACTAGCGGGCGCTCCTACAATGAGCAGTTCTTC	CSAGQTSGRSYNEQFF
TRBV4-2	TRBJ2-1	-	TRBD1	TGTGCCAGCAGCCAAGGACAGGGGGCAAATGAGCAGTTCTTC	CASSQGQGANEQFF
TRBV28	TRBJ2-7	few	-	TGTGCCAGCAGTTTAGTCTTCAATTGGTCGCTGGGGGCTCCTACCTACGAGCAGTACTTC	CASSLVFNWSLGAPTYEQYF
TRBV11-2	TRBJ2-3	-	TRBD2	TGTGCCAGCAGCTTAGCGGGGGGGCCTTTCGATACGCAGTATTTT	CASSLAGGPFDTQYF
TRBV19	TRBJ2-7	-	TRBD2	TGTGCCAGTAGTATTAGCGGGAGTAGCGACGAGCAGTACTTC	CASSISGSSDEQYF
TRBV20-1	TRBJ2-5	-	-	TGCAGTGCTAGTTCTGTATGGCCTGCCCAAGAGACCCAGTACTTC	CSASSVWPAQETQYF
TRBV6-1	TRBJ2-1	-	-	TGTGCCAGCAGTTCACAACAGGGTATCATAGACAATGAGCAGTTCTTC	CASSSQQGIIDNEQFF
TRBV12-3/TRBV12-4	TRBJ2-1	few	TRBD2	TGTGCCAGCAGTCGAGGACTAGCGGGAGGGCTTGAGCAGTTCTTC	CASSRGLAGGLEQFF
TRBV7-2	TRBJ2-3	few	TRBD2	TGTGCCAGCAGCCTTATAATTAGAGAGGGGACCAGCGGGAGGAGGGATACGCAGTATTTT	CASSLIIREGTSGRRDTQYF
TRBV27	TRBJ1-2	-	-	TGTGCCAGCAGTTTAAGGCAGGGGCCTCGGAGGGAGGATGGCTACACCTTC	CASSLRQGPRREDGYTF
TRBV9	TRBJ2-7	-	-	TGTGCCAGCAGCGTCCGTAGGGACGCCCACGAGCAGTACTTC	CASSVRRDAHEQYF
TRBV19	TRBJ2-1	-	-	TGTGCCAGTAGTCCTACAGGGCACCTCTACAATGAGCAGTTCTTC	CASSPTGHLYNEQFF
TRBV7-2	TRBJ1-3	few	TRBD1	TGTGCCAGCAGCCCCCGAACAGGGGACACCATATATTTT	CASSPRTGDTIYF
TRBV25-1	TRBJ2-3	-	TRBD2	TGTGCCAGCAGTGAACTCGGACTAGCGGGCACAGATACGCAGTATTTT	CASSELGLAGTDTQYF